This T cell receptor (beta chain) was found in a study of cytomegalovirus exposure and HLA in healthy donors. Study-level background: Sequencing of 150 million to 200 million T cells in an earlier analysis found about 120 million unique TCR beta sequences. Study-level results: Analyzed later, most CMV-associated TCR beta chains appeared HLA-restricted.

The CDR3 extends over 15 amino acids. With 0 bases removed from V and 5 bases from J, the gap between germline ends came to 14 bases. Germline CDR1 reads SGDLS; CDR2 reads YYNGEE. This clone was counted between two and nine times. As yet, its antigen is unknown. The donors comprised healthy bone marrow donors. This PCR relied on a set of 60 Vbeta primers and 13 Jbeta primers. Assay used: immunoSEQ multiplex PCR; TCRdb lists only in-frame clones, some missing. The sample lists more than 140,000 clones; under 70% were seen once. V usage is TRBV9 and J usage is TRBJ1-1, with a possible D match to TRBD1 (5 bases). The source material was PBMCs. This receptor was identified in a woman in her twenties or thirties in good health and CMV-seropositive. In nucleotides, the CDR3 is TGTGCCAGCAGCGTAGCACCGGCGGGGGTTACTGAAGCTTTCTTT. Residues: CASSVAPAGVTEAFF.